The source of this T cell receptor (beta chain) is a study of cytomegalovirus exposure and HLA in healthy donors. Study findings and constraints: Cytomegalovirus status was reportedly diagnosed by the classifier with high sensitivity and specificity. Researchers catalogued 160 or so TCR beta chains as cytomegalovirus-associated.

The PCR contained 60 Vbeta and 13 Jbeta primers. Only in-frame clones appear in the TCRdb table, and some are missing; sequencing was by immunoSEQ multiplex PCR. Among 200,000 to 250,000 clones, 82% were seen once, and the ten largest hold more than 5%. On this clone itself: The target antigen is unknown.

Germline CDR1 and CDR2: MGHRA and YSYEKL. The ends lost 4 bases at V and 3 bases at J; junction bases unmatched: 4. The CDR3 runs 16 residues. This TCR was recovered from a woman aged 40-49 years in good health and CMV-seropositive. The chain recombines TRBV4-1 with TRBJ2-1, with 12 bases aligning to TRBD2. The material sequenced was PBMCs. The DNA of the CDR3 is TGCGCCAGCAGCCCGAGGACTAGCGGGGACTACAATGAGCAGTTCTTC. Amino acid sequence: CASSPRTSGDYNEQFF.